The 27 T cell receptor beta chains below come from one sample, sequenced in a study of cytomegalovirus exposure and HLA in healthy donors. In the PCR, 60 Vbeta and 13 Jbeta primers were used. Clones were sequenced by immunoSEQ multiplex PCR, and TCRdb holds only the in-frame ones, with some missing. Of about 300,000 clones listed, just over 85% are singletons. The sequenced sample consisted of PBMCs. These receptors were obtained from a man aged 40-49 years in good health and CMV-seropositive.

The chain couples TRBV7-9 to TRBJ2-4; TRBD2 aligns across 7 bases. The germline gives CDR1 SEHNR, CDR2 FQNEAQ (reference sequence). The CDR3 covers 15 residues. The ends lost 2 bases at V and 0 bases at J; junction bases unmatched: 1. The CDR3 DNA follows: TGTGCCAGCAGCTTACCTAGCGGAGCCAAAAACATTCAGTACTTC. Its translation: CASSLPSGAKNIQYF.

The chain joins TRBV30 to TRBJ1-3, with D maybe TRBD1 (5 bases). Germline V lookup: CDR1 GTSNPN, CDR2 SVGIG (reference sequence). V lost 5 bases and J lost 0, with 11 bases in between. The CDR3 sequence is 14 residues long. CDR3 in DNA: TGTGCCTGGGCGGGGGGGAACTCTGGAAACACCATATATTTT. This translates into CAWAGGNSGNTIYF. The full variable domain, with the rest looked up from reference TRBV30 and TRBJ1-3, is SQTIHQWPATLVQPVGSPLSLECTVEGTSNPNLYWYRQAAGRGLQLLFYSVGIGQISSEVPQNLSASRPQDRQFILSSKKLLLSDSGFYLCAWAGGNSGNTIYFGEGSWLTVV.

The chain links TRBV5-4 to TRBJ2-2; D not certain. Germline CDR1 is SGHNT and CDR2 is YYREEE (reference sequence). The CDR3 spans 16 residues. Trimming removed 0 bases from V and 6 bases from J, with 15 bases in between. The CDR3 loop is CASSLVVIGLPGELFF. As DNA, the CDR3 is TGTGCCAGCAGCTTGGTGGTAATCGGGTTACCCGGGGAGCTGTTTTTT.

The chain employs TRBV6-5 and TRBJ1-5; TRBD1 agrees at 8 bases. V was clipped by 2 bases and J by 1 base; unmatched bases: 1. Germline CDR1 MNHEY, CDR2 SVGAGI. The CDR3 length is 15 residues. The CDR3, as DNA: TGTGCCAGCAGTTACAACAGGGGGAGCAATCAGCCCCAGCATTTT. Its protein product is CASSYNRGSNQPQHF.

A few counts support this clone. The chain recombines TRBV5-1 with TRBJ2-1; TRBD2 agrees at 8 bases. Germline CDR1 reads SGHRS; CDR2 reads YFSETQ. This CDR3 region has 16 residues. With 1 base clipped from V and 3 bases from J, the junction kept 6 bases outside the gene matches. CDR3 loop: CASSLTSGGIYNEQFF. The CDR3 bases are TGCGCCAGCAGCTTGACTAGCGGAGGAATCTACAATGAGCAGTTCTTC.

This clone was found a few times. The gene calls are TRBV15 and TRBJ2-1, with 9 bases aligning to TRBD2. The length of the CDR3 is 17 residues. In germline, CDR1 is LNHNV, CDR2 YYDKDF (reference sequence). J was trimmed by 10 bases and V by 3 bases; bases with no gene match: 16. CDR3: CATSRVGVAGAPGEQFF. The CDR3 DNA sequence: TGTGCCACCAGCAGGGTGGGCGTAGCGGGAGCGCCCGGGGAGCAGTTCTTC.

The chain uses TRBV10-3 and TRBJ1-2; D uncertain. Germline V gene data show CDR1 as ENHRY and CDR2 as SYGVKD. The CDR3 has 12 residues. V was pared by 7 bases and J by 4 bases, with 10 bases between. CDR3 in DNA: TGTGCCATCAACCCAGGTAGCTATGGCTACACCTTC. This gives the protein CAINPGSYGYTF.

The CDR3 sequence is CASSTGGGNIQYF. The CDR3 region has the DNA TGTGCCAGCAGTACCGGCGGGGGAAACATTCAGTACTTC. This chain uses TRBV27 with TRBJ2-4; 7 bases fit TRBD2. CDR3 length equals 13 residues. The germline V gene encodes CDR1 MNHEY and CDR2 SMNVEV (reference sequence). After removal of 5 bases from V and 6 bases from J, the junction contained 4 bases not matched to a gene.

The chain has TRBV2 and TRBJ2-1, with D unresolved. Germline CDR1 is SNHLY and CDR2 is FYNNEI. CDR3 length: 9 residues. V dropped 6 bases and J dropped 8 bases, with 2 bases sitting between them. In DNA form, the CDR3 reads TGTGCCAGCAGCGATGAGCAGTTCTTC. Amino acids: CASSDEQFF.

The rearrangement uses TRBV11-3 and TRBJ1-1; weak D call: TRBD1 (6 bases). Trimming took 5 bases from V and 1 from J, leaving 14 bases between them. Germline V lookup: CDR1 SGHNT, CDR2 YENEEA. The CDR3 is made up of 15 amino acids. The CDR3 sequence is CASSPGGGANTEAFF. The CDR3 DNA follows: TGTGCCAGCAGCCCCGGTGGGGGGGCGAACACTGAAGCTTTCTTT. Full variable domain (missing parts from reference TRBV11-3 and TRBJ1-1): EAGVVQSPRYKIIEKKQPVAFWCNPISGHNTLYWYLQNLGQGPELLIRYENEEAVDDSQLPKDRFSAERLKGVDSTLKIQPAELGDSAVYLCASSPGGGANTEAFFGQGTRLTVV.

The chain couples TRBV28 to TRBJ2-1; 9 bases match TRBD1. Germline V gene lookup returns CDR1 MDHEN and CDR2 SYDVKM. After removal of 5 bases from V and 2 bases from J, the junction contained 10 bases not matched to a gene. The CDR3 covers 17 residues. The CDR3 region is CASSLPDRGSPYNEQFF. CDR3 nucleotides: TGTGCCAGCAGTCTGCCGGACAGGGGATCTCCCTACAATGAGCAGTTCTTC.

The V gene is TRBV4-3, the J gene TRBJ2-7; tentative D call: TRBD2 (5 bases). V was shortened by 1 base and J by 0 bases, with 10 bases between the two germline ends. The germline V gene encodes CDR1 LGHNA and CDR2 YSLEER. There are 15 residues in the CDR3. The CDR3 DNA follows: TGCGCCAGCAGCCAAGTTATCGGGGACTCCTACGAGCAGTACTTC. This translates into CASSQVIGDSYEQYF.

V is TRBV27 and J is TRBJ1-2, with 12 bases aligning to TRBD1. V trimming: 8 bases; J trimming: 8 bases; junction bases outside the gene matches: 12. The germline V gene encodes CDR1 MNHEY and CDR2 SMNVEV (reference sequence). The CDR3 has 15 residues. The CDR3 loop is CASGGTGGAYEGYTF. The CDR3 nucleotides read TGTGCCAGCGGAGGGACAGGGGGCGCTTATGAAGGCTACACCTTC.

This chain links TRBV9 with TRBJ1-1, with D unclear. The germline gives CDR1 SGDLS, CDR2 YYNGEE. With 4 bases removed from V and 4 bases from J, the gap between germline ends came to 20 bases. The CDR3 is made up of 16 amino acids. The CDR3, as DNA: TGTGCCAGCAGCCCCCGGAACGATCCGGGGATCACTGAAGCTTTCTTT. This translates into CASSPRNDPGITEAFF.

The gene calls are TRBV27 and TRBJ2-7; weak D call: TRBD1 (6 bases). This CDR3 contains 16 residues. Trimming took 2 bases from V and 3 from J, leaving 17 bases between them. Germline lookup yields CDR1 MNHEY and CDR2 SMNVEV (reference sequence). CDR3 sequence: CASSLKSTGPHYEQYF. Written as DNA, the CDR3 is TGTGCCAGCAGTTTAAAAAGTACAGGGCCCCACTACGAGCAGTACTTC.

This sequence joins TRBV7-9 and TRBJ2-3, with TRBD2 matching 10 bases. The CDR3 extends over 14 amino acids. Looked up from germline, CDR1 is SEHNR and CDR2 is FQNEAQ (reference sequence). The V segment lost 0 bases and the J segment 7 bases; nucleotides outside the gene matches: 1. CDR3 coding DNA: TGTGCCAGCAGCTTAGCTAGCGGGAGGAATACGCAGTATTTT. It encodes CASSLASGRNTQYF.

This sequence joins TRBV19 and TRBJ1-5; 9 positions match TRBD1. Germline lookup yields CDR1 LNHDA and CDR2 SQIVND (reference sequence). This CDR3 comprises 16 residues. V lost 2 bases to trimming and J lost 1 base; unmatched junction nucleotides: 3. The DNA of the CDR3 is TGTGCCAGTAGTATACGACAGGGGGTGAGCAATCAGCCCCAGCATTTT. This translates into CASSIRQGVSNQPQHF.

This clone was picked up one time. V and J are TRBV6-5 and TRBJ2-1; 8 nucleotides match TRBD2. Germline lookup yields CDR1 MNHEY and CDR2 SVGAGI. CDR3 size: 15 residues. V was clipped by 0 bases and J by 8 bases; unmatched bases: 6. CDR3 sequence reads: CASSYSQGTRYEQFF. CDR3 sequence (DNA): TGTGCCAGCAGTTACTCCCAAGGGACTAGATATGAGCAGTTCTTC.

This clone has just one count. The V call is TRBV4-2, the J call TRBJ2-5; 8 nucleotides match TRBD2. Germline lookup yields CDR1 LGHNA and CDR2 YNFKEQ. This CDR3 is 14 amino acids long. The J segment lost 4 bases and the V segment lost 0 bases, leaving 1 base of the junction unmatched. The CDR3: CASSQEREVETQYF. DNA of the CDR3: TGTGCCAGCAGCCAAGAGCGGGAGGTAGAGACCCAGTACTTC.

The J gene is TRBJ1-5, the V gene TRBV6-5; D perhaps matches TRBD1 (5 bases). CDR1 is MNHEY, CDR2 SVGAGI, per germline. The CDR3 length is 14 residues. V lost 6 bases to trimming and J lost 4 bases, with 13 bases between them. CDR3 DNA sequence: TGTGCCAGCAGACCTCGGGGGATTAATCAGCCCCAGCATTTT. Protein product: CASRPRGINQPQHF.

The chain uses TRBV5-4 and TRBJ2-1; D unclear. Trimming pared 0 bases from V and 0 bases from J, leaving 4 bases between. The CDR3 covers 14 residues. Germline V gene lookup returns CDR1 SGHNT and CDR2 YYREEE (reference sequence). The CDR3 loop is CASSLVSSYNEQFF. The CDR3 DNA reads TGTGCCAGCAGCTTGGTTAGCTCCTACAATGAGCAGTTCTTC.

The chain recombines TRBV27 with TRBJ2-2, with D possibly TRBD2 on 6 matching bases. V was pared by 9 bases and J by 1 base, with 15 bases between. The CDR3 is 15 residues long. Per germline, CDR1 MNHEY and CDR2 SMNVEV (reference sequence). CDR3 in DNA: TGTGCCAGGGGGCCGAGGCGGGAGAACACCGGGGAGCTGTTTTTT. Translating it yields CARGPRRENTGELFF.

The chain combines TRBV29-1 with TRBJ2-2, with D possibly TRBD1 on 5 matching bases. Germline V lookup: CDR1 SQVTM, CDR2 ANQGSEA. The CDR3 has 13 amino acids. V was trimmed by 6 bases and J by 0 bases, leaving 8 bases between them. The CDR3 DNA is TGCAGCGTACGGACAACGAACACCGGGGAGCTGTTTTTT. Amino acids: CSVRTTNTGELFF.

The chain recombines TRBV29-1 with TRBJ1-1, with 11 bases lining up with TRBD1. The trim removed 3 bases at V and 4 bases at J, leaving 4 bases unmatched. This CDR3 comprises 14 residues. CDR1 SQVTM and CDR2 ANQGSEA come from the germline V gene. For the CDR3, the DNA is TGCAGCGTTGAGTTGGGACAGGGGGGCACTGAAGCTTTCTTT. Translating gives CSVELGQGGTEAFF.

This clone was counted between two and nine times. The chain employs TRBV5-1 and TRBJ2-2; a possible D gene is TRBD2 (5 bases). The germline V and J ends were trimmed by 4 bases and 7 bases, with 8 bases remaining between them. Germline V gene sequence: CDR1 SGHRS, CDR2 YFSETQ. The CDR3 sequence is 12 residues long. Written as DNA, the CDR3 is TGCGCCAGCAGCCGGACTGTCGGGGAGCTGTTTTTT. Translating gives CASSRTVGELFF.

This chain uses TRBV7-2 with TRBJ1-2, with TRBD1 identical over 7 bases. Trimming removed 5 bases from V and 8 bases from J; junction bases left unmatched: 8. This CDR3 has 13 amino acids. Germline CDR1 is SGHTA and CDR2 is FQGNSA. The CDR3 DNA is TGTGCCAGCAGCCCGGACAGGATTCAGGGCTACACCTTC. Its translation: CASSPDRIQGYTF.

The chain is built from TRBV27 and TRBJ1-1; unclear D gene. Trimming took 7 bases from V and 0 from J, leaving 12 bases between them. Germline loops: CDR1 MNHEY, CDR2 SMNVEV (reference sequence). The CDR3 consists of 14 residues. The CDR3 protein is CASTPRRMNTEAFF. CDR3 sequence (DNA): TGTGCCAGCACTCCCAGGAGGATGAACACTGAAGCTTTCTTT.